This T cell receptor beta chain was found in a study of T cell responses to AZD1222 COVID-19 vaccine. Study-level information: Second-dose schedules of about 4 or about 12 weeks were combined.

Details on this clone: Its cognate antigen is unknown.

Study-level findings and limits: Targeting of unmutated variant regions was reportedly seen in nearly half of spike-specific TCRs. No day 14 peak samples; only post-peak repertoires were characterized. Donors in the cohort were predominantly white British and more often female, and clonal diversity was possibly underestimated.

CDR3 size: 14 residues. Trimming removed 2 bases at V and 6 bases at J, with 9 bases between. CDR1 and CDR2 from the germline V gene are SGDLS and YYNGEE. Assay: immunoSEQ multiplex PCR; the TCRdb copy retains only in-frame clones and omits some. The sample consists of 150,000 to 160,000 clones, around 89% of them appearing once. The material sequenced was peripheral blood, taken on day 0 of AZD1222 vaccination. The sequence came from an adult in good health. This chain joins TRBV9 and TRBJ1-6; no clear D gene. In DNA, the CDR3 is TGTGCCAGCAGCGTCGGACGGGTTAATTCACCCCTCCACTTT. Residues: CASSVGRVNSPLHF.